This T cell receptor beta chain was recorded in a study of response to subunit inactivated influenza vaccine. One entry per CDR3 protein, called by TCRdb with MiXCR from the RT-PCR reads. The data show approximately 570,000 distinct CDR3 sequences, about 7.6% seen once. The study's findings and limits: After each seasonal influenza vaccination, few new T cells are recruited, the authors suggested.

Germline CDR1 SGHKS, CDR2 YYEKEE (reference sequence). V lost 1 base and J lost 2, with 10 bases in between. The length of the CDR3 is 14 residues. Regarding this clonotype: Its matching antigen is unknown.

This TCR derives from a man aged 50 to 75 who received an inactivated influenza vaccine. This chain uses TRBV5-5 with TRBJ2-7; weak D call: TRBD1 (6 bases). Sequenced material: PBMCs from blood, taken approximately 25 months after vaccination. The CDR3: CASSLWDTPYEQYF. CDR3 DNA: TGTGCCAGCAGCTTGTGGGACACTCCCTACGAGCAGTACTTC. The variable domain in full, with the rest retrieved from reference TRBV5-5 and TRBJ2-7, is DAGVTQSPTHLIKTRGQQVTLRCSPISGHKSVSWYQQVLGQGPQFIFQYYEKEERGRGNFPDRFSARQFPNYSSELNVNALLLGDSALYLCASSLWDTPYEQYFGPGTRLTVT.